Each of the 22 T cell receptor beta chains below was sequenced from the same sample in a study of T cell repertoires in cytomegalovirus infection. TCRdb re-derived calls from the reads in MiXCR, one entry per CDR3 protein. Of fewer than 900,000 distinct CDR3 sequences listed, 29% are singletons. No cognate antigen is known for these TCRs. This material consisted of cultured CD8+ T cells from PBMCs, taken from culture after CMV antigen stimulation. The receptors stem from a human donor in good health (CMV status not recorded). Some clones in this sample may be carry-over from other donors' samples.

This clonotype was counted between two and nine times. The chain recombines TRBV7-9 with TRBJ1-1; D remains ambiguous. The germline V and J ends were trimmed by 0 bases and 0 bases, with 8 bases remaining between them. Germline V gene sequence: CDR1 SEHNR, CDR2 FQNEAQ (reference sequence). The CDR3 has 15 amino acids. The CDR3 region has the DNA TGTGCCAGCAGCTTAGCTTATGGGTTGAACACTGAAGCTTTCTTT. Protein sequence: CASSLAYGLNTEAFF.

This rearrangement joins TRBV4-3 to TRBJ2-3, with 7 nucleotides matching TRBD2. CDR3 size: 15 residues. Losses at the gene ends were 2 bases for V and 1 base for J; bases not matched to a gene: 3. CDR1 is LGHNA, CDR2 YSLEER, per germline. The CDR3 sequence: CASSQTGLGTDTQYF. The CDR3 DNA follows: TGCGCCAGCAGCCAAACAGGACTAGGCACAGATACGCAGTATTTT.

The chain uses TRBV7-9 and TRBJ2-7; tentative D call: TRBD2 (6 bases). Trimming shortened V by 5 bases and J by 4 bases, and 24 bases separated the two germline ends. CDR1 SEHNR and CDR2 FQNEAQ come from the germline V gene (reference sequence). The CDR3 extends over 17 amino acids. The CDR3 reads CASSLREGPDYHYEQYF. The CDR3 region has the DNA TGTGCCAGCAGCCTCAGAGAAGGACCGGACTACCATTACGAGCAGTACTTC.

This clonotype has ten or more counts. The chain links TRBV20-1 to TRBJ1-6, with D uncertain. The germline V and J ends were trimmed by 0 bases and 7 bases, with 19 bases remaining between them. CDR3 length: 17 amino acids. Germline values: CDR1 DFQATT, CDR2 SNEGSKA (reference sequence). CDR3 bases: TGCAGTGCTAGAGATCACACGGCCCGGGGAGAGAATTCACCCCTCCACTTT. Translating gives CSARDHTARGENSPLHF.

As for this clonotype: A much larger clone lies a single base off, so this may be a read error. V usage is TRBV7-6 and J usage is TRBJ1-1; weak D call: TRBD1 (5 bases). This CDR3 has 13 amino acids. CDR1 is SGHVS and CDR2 is FNYEAQ in the germline V gene. In DNA form, the CDR3 reads TGTGCCAGCAGCCAGGGAACGAACACTGTAGCTTTCTTT. Translation: CASSQGTNTVAFF.

The V and J genes are TRBV7-9 and TRBJ2-7; 7 positions agree with TRBD1. The CDR3 runs 16 residues. After removal of 5 bases from V and 7 bases from J, the junction contained 17 bases not matched to a gene. Germline V gene data show CDR1 as SEHNR and CDR2 as FQNEAQ (reference sequence). The CDR3 sequence: CASSISSGTDRWEQYF. CDR3 coding DNA: TGTGCCAGCAGCATTTCATCAGGGACAGACCGATGGGAGCAGTACTTC.

This clonotype appeared a few times. The chain has TRBV6-2 or TRBV6-3 and TRBJ2-3, with D tentatively TRBD2 (6 bases). The CDR3 covers 13 residues. Trimming removed 6 bases from V and 10 bases from J, with 17 bases in between. Germline CDR1 reads MNHEY; CDR2 reads SVGEGT. CDR3 sequence reads: CASSSGTLKAQYF. CDR3 coding DNA: TGTGCCAGCAGCTCCGGGACTCTAAAGGCGCAGTATTTT.

Only a few counts were recorded for this clonotype. The rearrangement joins TRBV27 to TRBJ1-2; 7 nucleotides agree with TRBD1. Unmatched junction bases numbered 2, after V lost 5 bases and J lost 5 bases. The CDR3 spans 12 residues. Germline assignment: CDR1 MNHEY and CDR2 SMNVEV (reference sequence). CDR3 DNA: TGTGCCAGCAGTCCACAGGGGTATGGCTACACCTTC. It specifies CASSPQGYGYTF.

This clonotype showed up just a few times. V gene TRBV7-6 combines with J gene TRBJ2-1; perhaps D is TRBD1 or TRBD2 (6 bases each). In germline, CDR1 is SGHVS, CDR2 FNYEAQ. Deletions cut 2 bases from V and 9 bases from J, with 8 bases between. The CDR3 is 12 residues long. CDR3 in amino acids: CASSLSGAEQFF. The DNA of the CDR3 is TGTGCCAGCAGCTTATCGGGGGCTGAGCAGTTCTTC.

V usage is TRBV29-1 and J usage is TRBJ2-7; no reliable D call. The V end lost 0 bases, the J end lost 2 bases, and 11 bases lay between the germline ends. CDR3 length: 14 amino acids. Germline V gene lookup returns CDR1 SQVTM and CDR2 ANQGSEA. CDR3 sequence (DNA): TGCAGCGTTGAAGAAGCCCGCGAAACCTACGAGCAGTACTTC. It specifies CSVEEARETYEQYF.

This chain joins TRBV10-1 and TRBJ1-1; tentative D call: TRBD1 (5 bases). The CDR3 sequence is 13 residues long. Between the trimmed V and J ends, which lost 6 bases and 0 bases, there was a span of 8 bases. The germline V gene has CDR1 WNHNN and CDR2 SYGVQD (reference sequence). This CDR3 reads CASRDNLNTEAFF. The CDR3 DNA sequence: TGCGCCAGCAGGGACAACTTGAACACTGAAGCTTTCTTT.

The V and J genes are TRBV7-9 and TRBJ2-1; maybe TRBD1 (7 bases). The CDR3 loop spans 14 amino acids. V was cut by 4 bases and J by 6 bases, with 13 bases left in between. The germline gives CDR1 SEHNR, CDR2 FQNEAQ (reference sequence). CDR3 nucleotides: TGTGCCAGCAGCTCGCGGGACAGAAGCAATGAGCAGTTCTTC. It specifies CASSSRDRSNEQFF.

This clonotype showed up just a few times. The chain is built from TRBV5-1 and TRBJ2-2; D may be TRBD1 or TRBD2 (5 bases each). V gave up 10 bases and J gave up 7 bases, with 23 bases separating them. The CDR3 runs to 15 residues. The germline V gene has CDR1 SGHRS and CDR2 YFSETQ. In DNA form, the CDR3 reads TGCGCCCGAGGGAAGGGGCCGACGTCGAGCGGGGAGCTGTTTTTT. Amino acids: CARGKGPTSSGELFF. Supplemented by reference TRBV5-1 and TRBJ2-2, the full variable domain reads KAGVTQTPRYLIKTRGQQVTLSCSPISGHRSVSWYQQTPGQGLQFLFEYFSETQRNKGNFPGRFSGRQFSNSRSEMNVSTLELGDSALYLCARGKGPTSSGELFFGEGSRLTVL.

This clonotype came up a few times. The V call is TRBV24-1, the J call TRBJ2-1, with 8 positions matching TRBD1. This CDR3 has 16 residues. J lost 8 bases, V lost 4 bases, and 12 bases had no gene match. The germline CDR1 and CDR2 sequences are KGHDR and SFDVKD. The CDR3, as DNA: TGTGCCACCAGTGACCTACAAGGCAGGGGGCTGGATGAGCAGTTCTTC. Residues: CATSDLQGRGLDEQFF.

This clonotype has just a few counts. V and J are TRBV27 and TRBJ2-5; D is perhaps TRBD1 (5 bases). Between the trimmed V and J ends, which lost 4 bases and 1 base, there was a span of 16 bases. Looked up from germline, CDR1 is MNHEY and CDR2 is SMNVEV (reference sequence). The CDR3 is made up of 16 amino acids. Here the CDR3 reads CASSSAGRIVQETQYF. Written as DNA, the CDR3 is TGTGCCAGCAGTTCGGCAGGGCGTATAGTCCAAGAGACCCAGTACTTC.

This chain uses TRBV9 with TRBJ1-1; no clear D gene. CDR1 SGDLS and CDR2 YYNGEE come from the germline V gene. This CDR3 contains 14 residues. The V end was cut by 3 bases, the J end by 4 bases, with 13 bases between. Written as DNA, the CDR3 is TGTGCCAGCAGCGGGAGGACCGAGGGCACTGAAGCTTTCTTT. It codes for CASSGRTEGTEAFF.

V usage is TRBV6-5 and J usage is TRBJ2-2, with D hard to call. Per germline, CDR1 MNHEY and CDR2 SVGAGI. The CDR3 extends over 15 amino acids. Trimming removed 4 bases from V and 2 bases from J, with 11 bases in between. CDR3 in DNA: TGTGCCAGCAGTTTCAGACGATCAAACACCGGGGAGCTGTTTTTT. It specifies CASSFRRSNTGELFF.

This clonotype was counted ten times or more. The chain is built from TRBV7-9 and TRBJ1-2; 7 positions match TRBD1. Per germline, CDR1 SEHNR and CDR2 FQNEAQ (reference sequence). The CDR3 contains 15 residues. V trimming: 1 base; J trimming: 2 bases; junction bases outside the gene matches: 4. This CDR3 reads CASSLEGGQNYGYTF. CDR3 sequence (DNA): TGTGCCAGCAGCTTAGAAGGGGGCCAGAACTATGGCTACACCTTC. Based on the CDR3 plus reference TRBV7-9 and TRBJ1-2, the full variable domain is DTGVSQNPRHKITKRGQNVTFRCDPISEHNRLYWYRQTLGQGPEFLTYFQNEAQLEKSRLLSDRFSAERPKGSFSTLEIQRTEQGDSAMYLCASSLEGGQNYGYTFGSGTRLTVV.

The chain recombines TRBV23-1 with TRBJ2-1; 8 nucleotides agree with TRBD1. TRBV23-1 qualifies as an ORF whose function is uncertain. Losses at the gene ends were 2 bases for V and 8 bases for J; bases not matched to a gene: 8. The length of the CDR3 is 15 residues. The CDR3 loop is CASSQNPDRGDEQFF. CDR3 sequence (DNA): TGCGCCAGCAGTCAAAACCCCGACAGGGGCGATGAGCAGTTCTTC.

This chain links TRBV6-1 with TRBJ2-7; D is unresolved. The CDR3 totals 13 residues. Trimming stripped 2 bases from V and 2 bases from J, with 7 bases between. CDR1 and CDR2 from the germline V gene are MNHNS and SASEGT. This CDR3 is CASSELQPYEQYF. The CDR3 DNA reads as TGTGCCAGCAGTGAATTACAGCCCTACGAGCAGTACTTC.

This clonotype was seen a few times. The V call is TRBV7-9, the J call TRBJ1-1, with D uncertain. Germline V gene sequence: CDR1 SEHNR, CDR2 FQNEAQ (reference sequence). V lost 8 bases and J 11 bases, leaving 18 bases between the germline ends. The CDR3 sequence is 12 residues long. The CDR3 coding sequence is TGTGCCAGCCATATGGCCGAAATGGCCGCTTTCTTT. Its translation: CASHMAEMAAFF.

V is TRBV5-6 and J is TRBJ1-1; D is unclear. The CDR3 runs 17 residues. V dropped 5 bases and J dropped 3 bases, with 23 bases sitting between them. Germline V gives CDR1 SGHDT, CDR2 YYEEEE. The CDR3 region is CASSILGPSRSHTEAFF. The CDR3 nucleotides are TGTGCCAGCAGTATCTTGGGCCCCTCTCGGTCACACACTGAAGCTTTCTTT.